The 15 T cell receptor beta chains in this list originate from one sample, sequenced in a study of T cell repertoires in cytomegalovirus infection. MiXCR, applied by TCRdb to the reads, yields one record per CDR3 protein. Among approximately 89,000 distinct CDR3 sequences listed, about 24% were seen once. For these receptors, no antigen is known. Source: CD8+ T cells from cultured PBMCs, taken from culture after CMV antigen stimulation. These TCRs come from a human donor in good health (CMV status not recorded). Some clones in this sample may be carry-over from other donors' samples.

This clonotype was found a few times. The J gene is TRBJ2-3, the V gene TRBV11-3; D not certain. Germline assignment: CDR1 SGHNT and CDR2 YENEEA. CDR3 length equals 13 residues. V lost 1 base to trimming and J lost 4 bases, with 6 bases between them. The CDR3 is CASSLVPPDTQYF. The CDR3 DNA reads as TGTGCCAGCAGCTTAGTCCCTCCAGATACGCAGTATTTT.

V gene TRBV27 combines with J gene TRBJ2-2, with D unresolved. This CDR3 is built from 15 residues. Trimming left V 7 bases short and J 0 bases short, with 12 bases between. Germline CDR1 is MNHEY and CDR2 is SMNVEV (reference sequence). The CDR3 here is CASTPHKSNTGELFF. CDR3 nucleotide sequence: TGTGCCAGCACTCCTCACAAATCGAACACCGGGGAGCTGTTTTTT.

This clonotype was counted only a few times. This chain links TRBV12-3 or TRBV12-4 with TRBJ2-3; 8 nucleotides line up with TRBD1. CDR3 length equals 15 residues. V shed 3 bases and J 1 base; nucleotides not matched to a gene: 3. CDR3 nucleotides: TGTGCCAGCAGTTTCGGGACAGGCCGCACAGATACGCAGTATTTT. Its translation is CASSFGTGRTDTQYF.

The chain carries TRBV27 and TRBJ2-2; a possible D gene is TRBD2 (7 bases). Trimming took off 6 bases at V and 5 bases at J, with 16 bases between the two ends. This CDR3 has 15 amino acids. Germline V gene lookup returns CDR1 MNHEY and CDR2 SMNVEV (reference sequence). The chain's CDR3 is CASSHGGRSTGELFF. Here the CDR3 DNA reads TGTGCCAGCAGCCACGGGGGGCGCTCGACCGGGGAGCTGTTTTTT.

This clonotype was picked up a small number of times. The rearrangement joins TRBV20-1 to TRBJ1-1; D call uncertain. The V end lost 6 bases, the J end lost 2 bases, and 13 bases lay between the germline ends. The germline V gene has CDR1 DFQATT and CDR2 SNEGSKA (reference sequence). The CDR3 extends over 13 amino acids. The CDR3 sequence is CSAPPGLNTEAFF. DNA for the CDR3: TGCAGTGCCCCCCCAGGACTAAACACTGAAGCTTTCTTT.

In this sample, this clonotype turned up a few times. The genes are TRBV19 and TRBJ2-3, with D possibly matching TRBD2 (6 bases). Trimming removed 7 bases at V and 1 base at J, with 15 bases between. Germline V gene lookup returns CDR1 LNHDA and CDR2 SQIVND (reference sequence). The CDR3 sequence is 15 residues long. In nucleotides, the CDR3 is TGTGCCAGTATCGGGGGTCCTTTAGGCACAGATACGCAGTATTTT. As protein: CASIGGPLGTDTQYF.

The rearrangement uses TRBV20-1 and TRBJ2-3; 11 bases match TRBD2. Germline V gene data show CDR1 as DFQATT and CDR2 as SNEGSKA (reference sequence). The CDR3 loop spans 17 amino acids. Trimming cost V 1 base and J 2 bases; bases outside gene matches: 8. The CDR3 DNA reads TGCAGTGCTAGAGGCCTGGGGACTAGCGGAACCACAGATACGCAGTATTTT. It yields the protein CSARGLGTSGTTDTQYF.

With regard to this clonotype: An end of the junction does not agree with germline; a read error may underlie this. The gene calls are TRBV5-4 and TRBJ2-7; D perhaps matches TRBD2 (6 bases). This CDR3 is built from 16 residues. Germline V lookup: CDR1 SGHNT, CDR2 YYREEE (reference sequence). The CDR3 sequence: CARSLAGGASPREQYF. CDR3 bases: TGTGCCAGAAGCTTGGCAGGCGGGGCCTCCCCCCGGGAGCAGTACTTC.

This sequence joins TRBV7-4 and TRBJ1-1; weak D call: TRBD1 (6 bases). Trimming stripped 3 bases from V and 7 bases from J, with 18 bases between. Germline CDR1 is SGHVT and CDR2 is SQSDAQ. This CDR3 comprises 15 residues. In DNA form, the CDR3 reads TGTGCCAGCAGCTTGGGGCAGGGGCGACCCGTTGAAGCTTTCTTT. Translating gives CASSLGQGRPVEAFF.

The CDR3 coding sequence is TGTGCCAGCAGTTTACGGGGGCTAAATGAGCAGTTCTTC. This sequence encodes CASSLRGLNEQFF. This chain joins TRBV12-3 or TRBV12-4 and TRBJ2-1; the D call may be TRBD1 or TRBD2 (6 bases each). The CDR3 is 13 amino acids. The V gene lost 2 bases and the J gene lost 7 bases, with 9 bases spanning the gap.

This clonotype was observed at least ten times. The V and J genes are TRBV4-3 and TRBJ2-5, with a tentative D call TRBD2 (6 bases). The CDR3 runs 15 residues. The germline CDR1 and CDR2 sequences are LGHNA and YSLEER. V was pared by 1 base and J by 7 bases, with 16 bases between. The CDR3 sequence is CASSQVVGRFWTQYF. For the CDR3, the DNA is TGCGCCAGCAGCCAAGTAGTTGGGAGGTTTTGGACCCAGTACTTC.

The rearrangement links TRBV3-1 to TRBJ1-2; the match to TRBD1 covers 10 bases. Germline CDR1 reads LGHDT; CDR2 reads YNNKEL (reference sequence). CDR3 length equals 14 residues. V gave up 1 base and J gave up 6 bases; unmatched junction bases: 2. For the CDR3, the DNA is TGTGCCAGCAGCCAAGGACAGGGGGCGAATGGCTACACCTTC. Translated: CASSQGQGANGYTF.

The J gene is TRBJ2-5, the V gene TRBV12-3 or TRBV12-4; D gene uncertain. The CDR3 contains 12 residues. V was shortened by 6 bases and J by 4 bases, with 9 bases between the two germline ends. DNA of the CDR3: TGTGCCAGCAGCCCCTCTGCAGAGACCCAGTACTTC. Its protein product is CASSPSAETQYF.

The V call is TRBV12-3 or TRBV12-4, the J call TRBJ2-3; 8 nucleotides match TRBD2. The CDR3 sequence is 16 residues long. With 5 bases clipped from V and 4 bases from J, the junction kept 11 bases outside the gene matches. CDR3 region: CASSPRQAGGADTQYF. The CDR3 DNA reads as TGTGCCAGCAGTCCCAGGCAGGCGGGGGGTGCAGATACGCAGTATTTT.

This clonotype came up a few times. The V gene is TRBV9, the J gene TRBJ2-3, with 7 bases lining up with TRBD2. V was clipped by 0 bases and J by 2 bases; unmatched bases: 3. There are 15 residues in the CDR3. Germline assignment: CDR1 SGDLS and CDR2 YYNGEE. The CDR3 here is CASSVGLANTDTQYF. The CDR3 DNA is TGTGCCAGCAGCGTAGGACTAGCCAACACAGATACGCAGTATTTT.